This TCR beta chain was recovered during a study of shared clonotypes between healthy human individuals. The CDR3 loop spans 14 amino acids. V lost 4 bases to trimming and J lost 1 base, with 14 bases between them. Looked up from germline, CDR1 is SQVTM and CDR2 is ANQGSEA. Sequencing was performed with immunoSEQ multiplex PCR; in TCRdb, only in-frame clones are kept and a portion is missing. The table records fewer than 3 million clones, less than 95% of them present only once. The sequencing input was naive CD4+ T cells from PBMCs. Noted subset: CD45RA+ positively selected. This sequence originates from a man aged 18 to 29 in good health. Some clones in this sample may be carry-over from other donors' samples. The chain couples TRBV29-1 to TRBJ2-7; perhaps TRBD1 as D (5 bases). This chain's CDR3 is CSVGVWGESYEQYF. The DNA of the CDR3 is TGCAGCGTTGGGGTTTGGGGCGAATCCTACGAGCAGTACTTC.